A single sample gave rise to the 19 T cell receptor beta chains below, sequenced in a study of cytomegalovirus exposure and HLA in healthy donors. Primers for the PCR totalled 60 Vbeta and 13 Jbeta. The protocol was immunoSEQ multiplex PCR, while the TCRdb copy is restricted to in-frame clones and leaves out a portion. The profile shows 150,000 to 180,000 clones, 70% to 90% of them singletons. Sample: PBMCs. Receptors were obtained from a young woman in good health and CMV-seronegative.

The chain is built from TRBV19 and TRBJ1-4; TRBD1 aligns across 7 bases. V lost 9 bases and J lost 4; bases outside the gene matches: 8. Germline-derived CDR1 and CDR2 are LNHDA and SQIVND (reference sequence). The CDR3 sequence is 14 residues long. CDR3 bases: TGTGCCAGCCGACAGGGACAGAATAATGAAAAACTGTTTTTT. Translated: CASRQGQNNEKLFF.

This sequence joins TRBV7-2 and TRBJ1-5, with a weak D call TRBD1 (5 bases). Looked up from germline, CDR1 is SGHTA and CDR2 is FQGNSA. This CDR3 has 14 residues. Between the trimmed V and J ends, which lost 5 bases and 7 bases, there was a span of 15 bases. CDR3 DNA: TGTGCCAGCAGCGACCAAGGGGCAGGGCAGCCCCAGCATTTT. Its translation is CASSDQGAGQPQHF.

The chain couples TRBV7-2 to TRBJ1-2, with D maybe TRBD1 (5 bases). V dropped 0 bases and J dropped 4 bases, with 15 bases sitting between them. CDR3 length: 16 residues. Germline-derived CDR1 and CDR2 are SGHTA and FQGNSA. In DNA, the CDR3 is TGTGCCAGCAGCTTAGCTCCCGGGACTACCGCCTATGGCTACACCTTC. It codes for CASSLAPGTTAYGYTF.

Here the CDR3 reads CAIGEGGLTDTQYF. Written as DNA, the CDR3 is TGTGCCATCGGAGAGGGAGGGCTCACAGATACGCAGTATTTT. The chain uses TRBV10-3 and TRBJ2-3, with TRBD2 matching 7 bases. CDR3 size: 14 residues. Trimming took 8 bases from V and 2 from J; bases not matched to a gene: 7. Germline V CDR1 and CDR2: ENHRY, SYGVKD.

This chain uses TRBV5-1 with TRBJ1-4; 9 bases are a match to TRBD1. The V gene's germline CDR1 is SGHRS and CDR2 YFSETQ. V gave up 2 bases and J gave up 8 bases; unmatched junction bases: 13. This CDR3 has 17 amino acids. The CDR3 loop is CASSFATSTGGYEKLFF. The CDR3 DNA reads TGCGCCAGCAGCTTTGCCACCTCGACAGGGGGGTACGAAAAACTGTTTTTT.

DNA for the CDR3: TGTGCCAGCAGTTTTAGCTCCCTTGGACAGAGACAGTACTTC. It translates to CASSFSSLGQRQYF. The V call is TRBV28, the J call TRBJ2-7, with D maybe TRBD1 (6 bases). V was trimmed by 3 bases and J by 10 bases, leaving 19 bases between them. There are 14 residues in the CDR3. Germline V gene sequence: CDR1 MDHEN, CDR2 SYDVKM.

The gene calls are TRBV11-1 and TRBJ2-5, with D perhaps TRBD1 (6 bases). Germline-derived CDR1 and CDR2 are SGHAT and FQDESV (reference sequence). This CDR3 is 15 amino acids long. V was pared by 4 bases and J by 3 bases, with 15 bases between. The CDR3 loop reads CASSSDGTREETQYF. CDR3 DNA sequence: TGTGCCAGCAGCTCAGACGGGACAAGGGAAGAGACCCAGTACTTC.

The V and J genes are TRBV30 and TRBJ1-3, with 9 nucleotides matching TRBD1. There are 14 residues in the CDR3. Per the germline V gene, CDR1 is GTSNPN and CDR2 is SVGIG (reference sequence). J gave up 5 bases and V 3 bases, and 5 bases lay outside the gene matches. The CDR3 bases are TGTGCCTGGAGCAAGACAGGGGGACGAAACACCATATATTTT. Protein: CAWSKTGGRNTIYF. The full variable domain, its missing parts supplied by reference TRBV30 and TRBJ1-3, is SQTIHQWPATLVQPVGSPLSLECTVEGTSNPNLYWYRQAAGRGLQLLFYSVGIGQISSEVPQNLSASRPQDRQFILSSKKLLLSDSGFYLCAWSKTGGRNTIYFGEGSWLTVV.

The chain uses TRBV4-3 and TRBJ1-5; no definite D call. The CDR3 is 14 amino acids. The germline CDR1 and CDR2 sequences are LGHNA and YSLEER. V was trimmed by 1 base and J by 6 bases, leaving 10 bases between them. The CDR3: CASSQVIYGQPQHF. The CDR3 coding sequence is TGCGCCAGCAGCCAAGTAATATACGGTCAGCCCCAGCATTTT.

This clone was found a few times. The V and J genes are TRBV4-2 and TRBJ2-2; maybe TRBD2 (5 bases). V was shortened by 4 bases and J by 1 base, with 10 bases between the two germline ends. Germline V gene data show CDR1 as LGHNA and CDR2 as YNFKEQ. CDR3 size: 15 residues. CDR3 loop: CASSLREGNTGELFF. The CDR3 region has the DNA TGTGCCAGCAGCCTCCGGGAAGGGAACACCGGGGAGCTGTTTTTT.

The chain combines TRBV7-2 with TRBJ2-3, with 8 bases matching TRBD2. Trimming cost V 2 bases and J 1 base; bases outside gene matches: 8. Germline V gene sequence: CDR1 SGHTA, CDR2 FQGNSA. The CDR3 spans 17 residues. CDR3 DNA: TGTGCCAGCAGCTTACAGGTCGGGGGGGGCCGCACAGATACGCAGTATTTT. It codes for CASSLQVGGGRTDTQYF.

This rearrangement joins TRBV7-8 to TRBJ1-5; maybe TRBD1 (5 bases). Trimming shortened V by 5 bases and J by 4 bases, and 18 bases separated the two germline ends. The CDR3 covers 16 residues. Germline V gives CDR1 SGHVS, CDR2 FQNEAQ. CDR3 sequence reads: CASSPPPGVLNQPQHF. CDR3 in DNA: TGTGCCAGCAGCCCACCGCCGGGGGTGCTTAATCAGCCCCAGCATTTT.

The J gene is TRBJ1-2, the V gene TRBV30; TRBD1 might be the D (6 bases). The germline CDR1 and CDR2 sequences are GTSNPN and SVGIG (reference sequence). V was clipped by 5 bases and J by 4 bases, with 11 bases between them. The CDR3 covers 12 residues. CDR3 sequence: CAWAGTSYGYTF. The CDR3 DNA sequence: TGTGCCTGGGCCGGGACATCCTATGGCTACACCTTC.

CDR3 residues: CASSLTRGLEFF. For the CDR3, the DNA is TGTGCCAGCAGTTTAACCCGCGGGCTAGAGTTCTTC. The chain combines TRBV27 with TRBJ2-1; D possibly corresponds to TRBD2 (5 bases). V shed 2 bases and J shed 14 bases, with 13 bases lying between them. The germline gives CDR1 MNHEY, CDR2 SMNVEV (reference sequence). The CDR3 has 12 amino acids.

This clone was detected a few times. V and J are TRBV7-9 and TRBJ2-7; D remains ambiguous. Germline-derived CDR1 and CDR2 are SEHNR and FQNEAQ (reference sequence). Trimming pared 0 bases from V and 0 bases from J, leaving 6 bases between. The CDR3 length is 14 residues. CDR3 residues: CASSLAGSSYEQYF. The CDR3 region has the DNA TGTGCCAGCAGCTTAGCGGGCAGCTCCTACGAGCAGTACTTC.

This clone occurred once. The chain joins TRBV7-2 to TRBJ1-2; D is undetermined. The CDR3 length is 11 residues. Trimming shortened V by 2 bases and J by 6 bases, and 4 bases separated the two germline ends. Germline CDR1 reads SGHTA; CDR2 reads FQGNSA. CDR3 loop: CASSLLHGYTF. The DNA for the CDR3 is TGTGCCAGCAGCTTACTCCATGGCTACACCTTC. The full variable domain, rest sourced from reference TRBV7-2 and TRBJ1-2, is GAGVSQSPSNKVTEKGKDVELRCDPISGHTALYWYRQSLGQGLEFLIYFQGNSAPDKSGLPSDRFSAERTGGSVSTLTIQRTQQEDSAVYLCASSLLHGYTFGSGTRLTVV.

The genes are TRBV25-1 and TRBJ2-5; 7 nucleotides match TRBD1. J lost 5 bases, V lost 2 bases, and 17 bases had no gene match. From germline, CDR1 is MGHDK and CDR2 SYGVNS. The CDR3 loop spans 18 amino acids. In nucleotides, the CDR3 is TGTGCCAGCAGTGAACCACGGGACAGCACGCCCGTAAGGGAGACCCAGTACTTC. This sequence encodes CASSEPRDSTPVRETQYF.

The chain carries TRBV30 and TRBJ1-1, with D uncertain. CDR1 GTSNPN and CDR2 SVGIG come from the germline V gene (reference sequence). The CDR3 spans 11 residues. The V end was cut by 7 bases, the J end by 4 bases, with 10 bases between. CDR3 sequence reads: CASHRGTEAFF. DNA of the CDR3: TGTGCCTCTCATCGGGGCACTGAAGCTTTCTTT.

For the CDR3, the DNA is TGTGCCAGCGCAGATAGCGGGGGGCCGGGTGAGCAGTTCTTC. This encodes CASADSGGPGEQFF. This rearrangement joins TRBV28 to TRBJ2-1; 10 nucleotides line up with TRBD2. In germline, CDR1 is MDHEN, CDR2 SYDVKM. The length of the CDR3 is 14 residues. After removal of 8 bases from V and 9 bases from J, the junction contained 10 bases not matched to a gene.